This T cell receptor (beta chain) appears in the sequencing data of a study of cytotoxic CD8 clonotypes in ibrutinib-treated CLL. Study-level information: IGHV unmutated under 18; relapsed/refractory 11; treatment-naive over 14. The sample average was approximately 260,000 productive templates and 85,000 to 100,000 productive rearrangements.

Approximately 2 micrograms of genomic DNA from cryopreserved PBMCs went into TCR beta libraries. The protocol was immunoSEQ multiplex PCR, while the TCRdb copy is restricted to in-frame clones and leaves out a portion. The data show 300,000 or so clones, 67% seen once. V was pared by 5 bases and J by 8 bases, with 12 bases of the junction left unmatched. CDR1 is SGHNT, CDR2 YYREEE, per germline (reference sequence). The CDR3 is 14 amino acids. The rearrangement uses TRBV5-4 and TRBJ1-2; 7 nucleotides match TRBD1. This specimen was PBMCs, taken after 36 months of ibrutinib treatment. The TCR originated in a human donor with chronic lymphocytic leukemia. The CDR3: CASSSDRWARGYTF. The CDR3 DNA follows: TGTGCCAGCAGTTCGGACAGGTGGGCGCGGGGCTACACCTTC.